A single sample gave rise to the 31 T cell receptor beta chains below, sequenced in a study of blood T cell repertoires in COVID-19. Some clones are missing from TCRdb's copy, which holds only in-frame ones; the method was immunoSEQ multiplex PCR. This sample yields about 96,000 clones, of which around 84% are seen a single time; around a sixth belongs to the top ten. The sample taken for sequencing was peripheral blood. Receptors originate from a woman aged 55-70 years with acute or convalescent COVID-19.

The count of this clone is one. This chain uses TRBV2 with TRBJ1-3, with D unresolved. V dropped 6 bases and J dropped 2 bases, with 17 bases sitting between them. From germline, CDR1 is SNHLY and CDR2 FYNNEI. This CDR3 comprises 16 residues. This CDR3 reads CASSNSPTRTGNTIYF. The CDR3 DNA reads TGTGCCAGCAGCAACTCCCCGACAAGAACTGGAAACACCATATATTTT.

The rearrangement joins TRBV30 to TRBJ1-5; D call uncertain. Trimming cost V 3 bases and J 0 bases, with 6 bases left between them. CDR3 length: 13 amino acids. Germline loops: CDR1 GTSNPN, CDR2 SVGIG (reference sequence). The CDR3 region has the DNA TGTGCCTGGAGCCGGGATAGCAATCAGCCCCAGCATTTT. As protein: CAWSRDSNQPQHF.

The V gene is TRBV6-6, the J gene TRBJ1-1, with 7 nucleotides matching TRBD1. V was pared by 1 base and J by 0 bases, with 2 bases of the junction left unmatched. CDR1 MNHNY and CDR2 SVGAGI come from the germline V gene (reference sequence). CDR3 length equals 15 residues. CDR3 coding DNA: TGTGCCAGCAGTTACTGGGACAGAATGAACACTGAAGCTTTCTTT. It specifies CASSYWDRMNTEAFF.

The chain carries TRBV4-1 and TRBJ2-1, with 9 bases fitting TRBD2. CDR3 length: 15 amino acids. Germline V gives CDR1 MGHRA, CDR2 YSYEKL. V lost 6 bases, J lost 4 bases, and 7 bases stayed unmatched. This CDR3 reads CASRSLAGPYNEQFF. As DNA, the CDR3 is TGCGCCAGCAGGTCGCTAGCGGGGCCATACAATGAGCAGTTCTTC.

This chain uses TRBV7-9 with TRBJ1-1; D unresolved. This CDR3 has 12 amino acids. Germline-derived CDR1 and CDR2 are SEHNR and FQNEAQ (reference sequence). Between the trimmed V and J ends, which lost 8 bases and 4 bases, there was a span of 11 bases. The CDR3 loop reads CASLAGSTEAFF. CDR3 DNA: TGTGCCAGCTTAGCCGGGAGCACTGAAGCTTTCTTT. The variable domain in full, completed from reference TRBV7-9 and TRBJ1-1, reads DTGVSQNPRHKITKRGQNVTFRCDPISEHNRLYWYRQTLGQGPEFLTYFQNEAQLEKSRLLSDRFSAERPKGSFSTLEIQRTEQGDSAMYLCASLAGSTEAFFGQGTRLTVV.

This chain links TRBV18 with TRBJ2-1; 14 nucleotides align to TRBD2. There are 17 residues in the CDR3. Trimming cost V 3 bases and J 7 bases; bases outside gene matches: 8. Germline V gene lookup returns CDR1 KGHSH and CDR2 LQKENI. This CDR3 reads CASSPPRLAGGRNEQFF. The CDR3 DNA sequence: TGTGCCAGCTCACCTCCTCGACTAGCGGGGGGGCGGAATGAGCAGTTCTTC.

The gene calls are TRBV5-1 and TRBJ2-1, with 10 bases identical to TRBD2. The V and J ends lost 0 bases and 4 bases, in that order; junction bases with no gene match: 4. From germline, CDR1 is SGHRS and CDR2 YFSETQ. This CDR3 is 16 amino acids long. CDR3 sequence: CASSLAPSGGYNEQFF. CDR3 DNA sequence: TGCGCCAGCAGCTTGGCCCCTAGCGGGGGTTACAATGAGCAGTTCTTC.

The chain links TRBV7-9 to TRBJ1-2; no firm D call. Germline V gives CDR1 SEHNR, CDR2 FQNEAQ (reference sequence). V lost 1 base to trimming and J lost 0 bases, with 6 bases between them. The CDR3 covers 14 residues. CDR3 protein: CASSLDSANYGYTF. The CDR3, as DNA: TGTGCCAGCAGCTTAGATTCCGCTAACTATGGCTACACCTTC. Filled out from reference TRBV7-9 and TRBJ1-2, the complete variable domain reads DTGVSQNPRHKITKRGQNVTFRCDPISEHNRLYWYRQTLGQGPEFLTYFQNEAQLEKSRLLSDRFSAERPKGSFSTLEIQRTEQGDSAMYLCASSLDSANYGYTFGSGTRLTVV.

The CDR3 sequence is CASSSIGGIWRETQYF. CDR3 bases: TGTGCCAGCAGTTCGATCGGCGGGATATGGAGAGAGACCCAGTACTTC. The V gene is TRBV28, the J gene TRBJ2-5; TRBD2 might be the D (6 bases). This CDR3 has 16 amino acids. Trimming took off 4 bases at V and 4 bases at J, with 19 bases between the two ends. Germline lookup yields CDR1 MDHEN and CDR2 SYDVKM. Supplemented by reference TRBV28 and TRBJ2-5, the full variable domain reads DVKVTQSSRYLVKRTGEKVFLECVQDMDHENMFWYRQDPGLGLRLIYFSYDVKMKEKGDIPEGYSVSREKKERFSLILESASTNQTSMYLCASSSIGGIWRETQYFGPGTRLLVL.

The V and J genes are TRBV7-2 and TRBJ1-1; possible D gene TRBD1, 6 bases. The CDR3 sequence is 15 residues long. V shed 0 bases and J shed 6 bases, with 14 bases lying between them. Germline V gene sequence: CDR1 SGHTA, CDR2 FQGNSA. The CDR3 loop reads CASSLALAGAPEAFF. The CDR3 nucleotides read TGTGCCAGCAGCTTAGCTTTAGCAGGGGCGCCTGAAGCTTTCTTT.

This clone was observed a few times. This chain uses TRBV19 with TRBJ1-1; D is unresolved. The germline CDR1 and CDR2 sequences are LNHDA and SQIVND (reference sequence). With 7 bases removed from V and 1 base from J, the gap between germline ends came to 19 bases. The CDR3 loop spans 16 amino acids. The CDR3 reads CASTPFLKSGNTEAFF. DNA for the CDR3: TGTGCCAGTACTCCCTTCTTAAAATCGGGGAACACTGAAGCTTTCTTT.

This chain uses TRBV29-1 with TRBJ2-1; 11 nucleotides match TRBD1. CDR1 is SQVTM and CDR2 is ANQGSEA in the germline V gene. V was clipped by 6 bases and J by 6 bases; unmatched bases: 7. The CDR3 sequence is 14 residues long. The CDR3 reads CSVEPGQGVNEQFF. CDR3 nucleotide sequence: TGCAGCGTCGAACCGGGACAGGGGGTCAATGAGCAGTTCTTC.

This clone was counted a single time. This sequence joins TRBV12-3 or TRBV12-4 and TRBJ1-5; D ambiguous. The CDR3 is 13 amino acids. Trimming removed 4 bases from V and 5 bases from J, with 9 bases in between. CDR3 nucleotide sequence: TGTGCCAGCAGTTCAGGTTTCCATCAGCCCCAGCATTTT. As protein: CASSSGFHQPQHF.

The CDR3 here is CASSLATGGYYGYTF. The DNA for the CDR3 is TGTGCCAGCAGCTTAGCAACAGGGGGTTACTATGGCTACACCTTC. The V gene is TRBV7-9, the J gene TRBJ1-2; 8 positions agree with TRBD1. Germline-derived CDR1 and CDR2 are SEHNR and FQNEAQ (reference sequence). CDR3 length equals 15 residues. Trimming cost V 0 bases and J 3 bases; bases outside gene matches: 3.

This clone was seen once. The chain combines TRBV19 with TRBJ1-6, with D tentatively TRBD1 (5 bases). V was shortened by 5 bases and J by 10 bases, with 15 bases between the two germline ends. Germline V gives CDR1 LNHDA, CDR2 SQIVND (reference sequence). The CDR3 loop spans 14 amino acids. This CDR3 reads CASSPIGARSPLHF. The DNA of the CDR3 is TGTGCCAGTAGTCCCATAGGGGCTCGGTCACCCCTCCACTTT.

CDR3 residues: CASSYEVTGELFF. Written as DNA, the CDR3 is TGTGCCAGCAGTTACGAGGTCACCGGGGAGCTGTTTTTT. The chain recombines TRBV6-2 or TRBV6-3 with TRBJ2-2, with unresolved D. V was shortened by 2 bases and J by 4 bases, with 5 bases between the two germline ends. The CDR3 runs 13 residues. Germline CDR1 MNHEY, CDR2 SVGEGT.

This chain uses TRBV5-1 with TRBJ1-2; TRBD1 matches 7 bases. With 4 bases clipped from V and 5 bases from J, the junction kept 5 bases outside the gene matches. This CDR3 is 13 amino acids long. Germline CDR1 is SGHRS and CDR2 is YFSETQ. The CDR3 DNA reads TGCGCCAGCAGCCTAACAGGGGTTTATGGCTACACCTTC. It is translated as CASSLTGVYGYTF.

This chain links TRBV28 with TRBJ1-4, with D possibly being TRBD1 (5 bases). V shed 8 bases and J shed 3 bases, with 16 bases lying between them. The length of the CDR3 is 15 residues. CDR1 is MDHEN, CDR2 SYDVKM, per germline. CDR3 protein: CASGGARRANEKLFF. For the CDR3, the DNA is TGTGCCAGCGGTGGGGCCAGAAGGGCTAATGAAAAACTGTTTTTT.

The chain uses TRBV6-5 and TRBJ1-3; weak D call: TRBD1 (5 bases). Germline V gene sequence: CDR1 MNHEY, CDR2 SVGAGI. V shed 6 bases and J shed 0 bases, with 12 bases lying between them. This CDR3 region has 15 residues. The CDR3 region is CASSTDRISGNTIYF. The CDR3 DNA sequence: TGTGCCAGCAGCACCGACAGAATCTCTGGAAACACCATATATTTT.

The genes are TRBV18 and TRBJ1-2; D remains unclear. Per the germline V gene, CDR1 is KGHSH and CDR2 is LQKENI. The CDR3 contains 14 residues. V dropped 0 bases and J dropped 2 bases, with 7 bases sitting between them. The CDR3 DNA reads as TGTGCCAGCTCACCACCGTTGGGCAACTATGGCTACACCTTC. Protein: CASSPPLGNYGYTF.

This chain connects TRBV24-1 to TRBJ2-1; 8 bases fit TRBD2. Trimming at V came to 4 bases and at J to 4 bases, leaving 5 bases not matched to a gene. The CDR3 loop spans 15 amino acids. CDR1 and CDR2 from the germline V gene are KGHDR and SFDVKD. The CDR3, as DNA: TGTGCCACCAGTGACCCCGGGACTAGTTACAATGAGCAGTTCTTC. It codes for CATSDPGTSYNEQFF.

This chain connects TRBV30 to TRBJ2-3; 9 bases match TRBD2. Germline CDR1 reads GTSNPN; CDR2 reads SVGIG (reference sequence). The CDR3 extends over 16 amino acids. The junction had 11 bases not matched to a gene; V was cut back by 2 bases and J by 5 bases. CDR3 in DNA: TGTGCCTGGAGTCAGCTTGGCGGGGGGGCCCTAGATACGCAGTATTTT. This sequence encodes CAWSQLGGGALDTQYF. Supplemented by reference TRBV30 and TRBJ2-3, the full variable domain reads SQTIHQWPATLVQPVGSPLSLECTVEGTSNPNLYWYRQAAGRGLQLLFYSVGIGQISSEVPQNLSASRPQDRQFILSSKKLLLSDSGFYLCAWSQLGGGALDTQYFGPGTRLTVL.

The chain couples TRBV5-6 to TRBJ2-5; 13 bases are shared with TRBD2. J gave up 6 bases and V 3 bases, and 8 bases lay outside the gene matches. In germline, CDR1 is SGHDT, CDR2 YYEEEE. The CDR3 extends over 16 amino acids. The CDR3 region is CASSSTSGGLGKTQYF. CDR3 nucleotides: TGTGCCAGCAGCTCGACTAGCGGGGGGCTCGGGAAGACCCAGTACTTC.

The rearrangement links TRBV20-1 to TRBJ1-1, with D unclear. The CDR3 is made up of 11 amino acids. Per the germline V gene, CDR1 is DFQATT and CDR2 is SNEGSKA (reference sequence). The CDR3 DNA reads as TGCAGGATAGACTTGAACACTGAAGCTTTCTTT. Translation: CRIDLNTEAFF.

The V and J genes are TRBV3-1 (or the pseudogene TRBV3-2) and TRBJ1-2; 7 positions agree with TRBD1. The CDR3 sequence is 14 residues long. Per germline, CDR1 LGHDT and CDR2 YNNKEL (reference sequence). V gave up 4 bases and J gave up 4 bases; unmatched junction bases: 6. This CDR3 is CASSRGGRGYGYTF. Written as DNA, the CDR3 is TGTGCCAGCAGCCGAGGGGGCAGAGGCTATGGCTACACCTTC.

This clone was counted a few times. This chain connects TRBV5-6 to TRBJ1-2, with 7 bases that match TRBD1. Germline lookup yields CDR1 SGHDT and CDR2 YYEEEE. After removal of 4 bases from V and 8 bases from J, the junction contained 8 bases not matched to a gene. CDR3 length equals 13 residues. CDR3 residues: CASSLRQGDGYTF. CDR3 DNA sequence: TGTGCCAGCAGCCTTAGACAGGGCGACGGCTACACCTTC.

The CDR3 nucleotides read TGTGCCAGCAGCGCGGGACTTTACACAGATACGCAGTATTTT. Translation gives CASSAGLYTDTQYF. The rearrangement uses TRBV9 and TRBJ2-3, with D maybe TRBD2 (6 bases). In germline, CDR1 is SGDLS, CDR2 YYNGEE. The CDR3 contains 14 residues. The V end lost 3 bases, the J end lost 2 bases, and 10 bases lay between the germline ends.

The chain is built from TRBV24-1 and TRBJ2-2, with 7 positions matching TRBD1. Trimming cost V 4 bases and J 6 bases; bases outside gene matches: 13. This CDR3 is built from 17 residues. The V gene's germline CDR1 is KGHDR and CDR2 SFDVKD. The CDR3 region has the DNA TGTGCCACCAGTGACCGCAACCGACAGGGAAGGTCCGGGGAGCTGTTTTTT. It codes for CATSDRNRQGRSGELFF.

This CDR3 is CASRKGVGNTEAFF. CDR3 DNA: TGTGCCAGCAGGAAGGGGGTCGGGAACACTGAAGCTTTCTTT. The rearrangement links TRBV3-1 (or the pseudogene TRBV3-2) to TRBJ1-1; tentatively, D is TRBD1 (6 bases). This CDR3 is built from 14 residues. V shed 6 bases and J shed 1 base, with 12 bases lying between them. Germline lookup yields CDR1 LGHDT and CDR2 YNNKEL (reference sequence).

The chain combines TRBV30 with TRBJ1-2; maybe TRBD1 (6 bases). CDR1 and CDR2 (germline): GTSNPN, SVGIG (reference sequence). The CDR3 is 14 amino acids. V lost 0 bases and J lost 8, with 16 bases in between. This chain's CDR3 is CAWSVQGGSGGYTF. CDR3 sequence (DNA): TGTGCCTGGAGTGTACAGGGCGGGAGTGGAGGCTACACCTTC.

V is TRBV5-1 and J is TRBJ1-1; 7 nucleotides agree with TRBD1. The CDR3 runs 15 residues. The J segment lost 1 base and the V segment lost 4 bases, leaving 7 bases of the junction unmatched. Germline V gives CDR1 SGHRS, CDR2 YFSETQ. CDR3 coding DNA: TGCGCCAGCAGCCCCGGGGCAGGGGGGAACACTGAAGCTTTCTTT. As protein: CASSPGAGGNTEAFF.